This T cell receptor beta chain derives from a study of blood T cells in healthy people across ages. As for this clonotype: Its specificity is not known.

V lost 7 bases and J lost 2; bases outside the gene matches: 2. CDR3 size: 12 residues. CDR1 and CDR2 from the germline V gene are SEHNR and FQNEAQ (reference sequence). The study recruited healthy Caucasian donors from Russia who were aged about 6 to 90. The authors drew 8 to 10 milliliters of peripheral blood from each donor. Next came a second PCR, run for about 6 to 12 cycles, which used a sample-barcoded 5' primer along with a J-beta primer mix. Via MiXCR, TCRdb re-called the 5' RACE reads, giving one row per CDR3 protein. The sample contains 800,000 or so distinct CDR3 sequences, around 45% of which appear only once. Overall study results and limits: The study lacked donor CMV status, which possibly confounded expanded clonotype changes.

Sequenced sample: blood. The sequence was obtained from an elderly man in good health. The chain recombines TRBV7-9 with TRBJ2-7, with 7 bases fitting TRBD1. CDR3 in amino acids: CASTQGAYEQYF. The CDR3 DNA is TGTGCCAGCACCCAGGGGGCCTACGAGCAGTACTTC.